What follows are 29 T cell receptor beta chains derived from one specimen sequenced in a study of OX40 agonist ivuxolimab in advanced cancers. The library was obtained by the immunoSEQ multiplex PCR assay. The clones in this table, taken by TCRdb from immuneACCESS, are in-frame only. Not every clone is retained; where verified, under half of the shortfall comes from an unresolved V gene, and the cause of the rest is unknown. For this sample the table gives 30,000 to 45,000 clones, of which more than 75% were detected only once. The ten largest clones take up 9.5% to 15% of the sample. The sequences come from CD4+ or CD8+ T cells sorted from blood, collected in a trial of the OX40 agonist ivuxolimab. All receptors derive from an adult with an advanced solid tumor such as melanoma, head and neck, liver or kidney cancer.

The J gene is TRBJ2-7, the V gene TRBV19; D perhaps matches TRBD1 (5 bases). From germline, CDR1 is LNHDA and CDR2 SQIVND (reference sequence). The ends were cut back, 1 base at V and 4 bases at J, with 20 bases in the middle. CDR3 length: 17 amino acids. The CDR3 DNA sequence: TGTGCCAGTAGTATAGGCCGACAGAGATATTTTTGGTACGAGCAGTACTTC. It codes for CASSIGRQRYFWYEQYF.

The rearrangement links TRBV18 to TRBJ2-5, with TRBD2 identical over 10 bases. The germline CDR1 and CDR2 sequences are KGHSH and LQKENI. Losses at the gene ends were 4 bases for V and 5 bases for J; bases not matched to a gene: 7. The CDR3 is 15 amino acids. The CDR3 sequence: CASSLGGTSVETQYF. Here the CDR3 DNA reads TGTGCCAGCTCACTGGGTGGGACTAGCGTGGAGACCCAGTACTTC.

The chain couples TRBV6-6 to TRBJ2-3; TRBD2 agrees at 9 bases. This CDR3 has 15 residues. Trimming took 0 bases from V and 5 from J; bases not matched to a gene: 3. Looked up from germline, CDR1 is MNHNY and CDR2 is SVGAGI (reference sequence). CDR3 nucleotide sequence: TGTGCCAGCAGTTACTCTGCGGGAGGGTTAGATACGCAGTATTTT. Protein sequence: CASSYSAGGLDTQYF.

The CDR3 nucleotides are TGTGCCAGCAGGCAACTAGCGGGAGGGAACAATGAGCAGTTCTTC. Amino acid sequence: CASRQLAGGNNEQFF. The gene calls are TRBV27 and TRBJ2-1, with 13 bases lining up with TRBD2. In germline, CDR1 is MNHEY, CDR2 SMNVEV (reference sequence). V lost 6 bases and J lost 5; bases outside the gene matches: 4. The CDR3 is made up of 15 amino acids.

This chain connects TRBV27 to TRBJ2-3; 11 nucleotides match TRBD2. The CDR3 covers 19 residues. Germline loops: CDR1 MNHEY, CDR2 SMNVEV (reference sequence). The trim removed 1 base at V and 5 bases at J, leaving 14 bases unmatched. The CDR3 nucleotides are TGTGCCAGCAGTTTATTTGTACTAGCGGGAGTGTCGCAATTAGATACGCAGTATTTT. This encodes CASSLFVLAGVSQLDTQYF.

This clone was observed a single time. The rearrangement links TRBV5-1 to TRBJ2-7; no firm D call. The germline V gene encodes CDR1 SGHRS and CDR2 YFSETQ. Trimming left V 0 bases short and J 2 bases short, with 6 bases between. CDR3 size: 13 residues. CDR3 loop: CASSLGSTYEQYF. The DNA for the CDR3 is TGCGCCAGCAGCTTGGGCAGCACCTACGAGCAGTACTTC.

The gene calls are TRBV7-6 and TRBJ2-7; 9 bases fit TRBD1. The length of the CDR3 is 16 residues. Germline-derived CDR1 and CDR2 are SGHVS and FNYEAQ. Germline trimming cut 2 bases from V and 3 bases from J; bases unmatched to any gene: 8. The CDR3 nucleotides read TGTGCCAGCAGCTTACGCCCGGGACAGGGAAACTACGAGCAGTACTTC. It translates to CASSLRPGQGNYEQYF.

This clone came up a few times. The chain recombines TRBV28 with TRBJ1-2; D unresolved. CDR1 is MDHEN and CDR2 is SYDVKM in the germline V gene. The V and J ends lost 5 bases and 8 bases respectively, with 15 bases between them. The CDR3 contains 13 residues. The CDR3 loop reads CASSTTYVGGYTF. DNA for the CDR3: TGTGCCAGCAGTACCACGTACGTCGGCGGCTACACCTTC.

V usage is TRBV11-2 and J usage is TRBJ2-7; the match to TRBD2 covers 7 bases. Trimming cost V 1 base and J 5 bases; bases outside gene matches: 11. Germline lookup yields CDR1 SGHAT and CDR2 FQNNGV. The CDR3 has 16 amino acids. CDR3 in DNA: TGTGCCAGCAGCTTAGCCCCATGGGAGGGGTATCACGAGCAGTACTTC. This gives the protein CASSLAPWEGYHEQYF.

The chain recombines TRBV28 with TRBJ2-3, with TRBD2 identical over 7 bases. This CDR3 has 14 residues. V shed 2 bases, J shed 4 bases, and the junction held 3 bases outside the gene matches. Germline V gene data show CDR1 as MDHEN and CDR2 as SYDVKM. CDR3 DNA sequence: TGTGCCAGCAGTTTAGGCGGGAGACCAGATACGCAGTATTTT. Protein product: CASSLGGRPDTQYF.

The gene calls are TRBV5-1 and TRBJ1-1; TRBD1 might be the D (5 bases). Germline CDR1 is SGHRS and CDR2 is YFSETQ. Trimming removed 0 bases from V and 5 bases from J, with 8 bases in between. The CDR3 loop spans 13 amino acids. The DNA for the CDR3 is TGCGCCAGCAGCTTGGGGTGGGGGACTGAAGCTTTCTTT. It encodes CASSLGWGTEAFF.

This clone was detected only a few times. The gene calls are TRBV28 and TRBJ2-7; 10 positions match TRBD2. Germline CDR1 MDHEN, CDR2 SYDVKM. The CDR3 is 16 amino acids. Trimming took 5 bases from V and 5 from J; bases not matched to a gene: 12. The CDR3 bases are TGTGCCAGCAGTATCCTTGTAGCTAGCGGGAGCGACGAGCAGTACTTC. Translating gives CASSILVASGSDEQYF.

The rearrangement joins TRBV15 to TRBJ2-1, with D possibly TRBD2 on 6 matching bases. Trimming pared 2 bases from V and 6 bases from J, leaving 14 bases between. This CDR3 comprises 15 residues. CDR1 LNHNV and CDR2 YYDKDF come from the germline V gene (reference sequence). The chain's CDR3 is CATSRSRDFLNEQFF. The CDR3, as DNA: TGTGCCACCAGCAGAAGCCGGGACTTCCTCAATGAGCAGTTCTTC.

This clone was observed a few times. This rearrangement joins TRBV7-3 to TRBJ2-2, with D possibly matching TRBD1 (6 bases). Germline-derived CDR1 and CDR2 are SGHTA and FQGTGA. CDR3 length: 15 amino acids. Between the trimmed V and J ends, which lost 2 bases and 1 base, there was a span of 8 bases. This CDR3 is CASSLVGGNTGELFF. The CDR3 nucleotides read TGTGCCAGCAGCTTAGTAGGGGGGAACACCGGGGAGCTGTTTTTT.

CDR3 coding DNA: TGTGCCAGCAGCGTGTCGCTAGCGGGGGGGACCGGGGAGCTGTTTTTT. As protein: CASSVSLAGGTGELFF. The chain joins TRBV9 to TRBJ2-2, with 12 bases fitting TRBD2. CDR3 size: 16 residues. J was trimmed by 5 bases and V by 2 bases; bases with no gene match: 4. The germline V gene has CDR1 SGDLS and CDR2 YYNGEE.

The chain joins TRBV27 to TRBJ2-7, with 8 nucleotides matching TRBD2. The CDR3 loop spans 15 amino acids. V dropped 4 bases and J dropped 1; count of bases not matched to a gene: 6. CDR1 and CDR2 (germline): MNHEY, SMNVEV (reference sequence). The chain's CDR3 is CASSSTGGPSYEQYF. DNA for the CDR3: TGTGCCAGCAGTTCGACGGGGGGGCCTTCCTACGAGCAGTACTTC.

The V gene is TRBV11-2, the J gene TRBJ2-7; 11 bases line up with TRBD2. Germline values: CDR1 SGHAT, CDR2 FQNNGV. J gave up 5 bases and V 3 bases, and 3 bases lay outside the gene matches. CDR3 length: 14 amino acids. CDR3 nucleotides: TGTGCCAGCAGCTTGACTAGCGGGATAAACGAGCAGTACTTC. Translated, it gives CASSLTSGINEQYF.

The chain links TRBV2 to TRBJ1-1; 9 nucleotides line up with TRBD1. Germline V gives CDR1 SNHLY, CDR2 FYNNEI. The CDR3 length is 14 residues. The V and J ends lost 9 bases and 6 bases, in that order; junction bases with no gene match: 11. The chain's CDR3 is CARVPGTGLSEAFF. CDR3 in DNA: TGTGCCAGGGTTCCCGGGACAGGGCTTTCTGAAGCTTTCTTT.

A single count supports this clone. This chain connects TRBV7-8 to TRBJ2-7; D is possibly TRBD2 (5 bases). The V end lost 1 base, the J end lost 1 base, and 8 bases lay between the germline ends. The CDR3 has 14 amino acids. CDR1 is SGHVS and CDR2 is FQNEAQ in the germline V gene. The CDR3 spells CASSLGAASYEQYF. CDR3 nucleotide sequence: TGTGCCAGCAGCTTAGGAGCGGCGTCCTACGAGCAGTACTTC.

V and J are TRBV27 and TRBJ2-1; 8 nucleotides align to TRBD2. The germline CDR1 and CDR2 sequences are MNHEY and SMNVEV (reference sequence). After removal of 5 bases from V and 4 bases from J, the junction contained 7 bases not matched to a gene. The CDR3 covers 15 residues. CDR3 residues: CASSGSGGGYNEQFF. The CDR3 DNA follows: TGTGCCAGCAGTGGTTCGGGAGGGGGGTACAATGAGCAGTTCTTC.

CDR3 residues: CASRGGASGSGEQFF. CDR3 DNA sequence: TGTGCCAGCAGGGGAGGGGCTAGCGGGAGTGGTGAGCAGTTCTTC. The chain couples TRBV9 to TRBJ2-1, with 10 bases lining up with TRBD2. This CDR3 comprises 15 residues. Germline V gene data show CDR1 as SGDLS and CDR2 as YYNGEE. Trimming at V came to 5 bases and at J to 9 bases, leaving 11 bases not matched to a gene.

This clone was detected only a few times. J is TRBJ1-5 and V is TRBV7-9, with D perhaps matching TRBD1 (6 bases). Trimming stripped 5 bases from V and 7 bases from J, with 12 bases between. Germline values: CDR1 SEHNR, CDR2 FQNEAQ (reference sequence). This CDR3 comprises 13 residues. This CDR3 is CASSGQWGQPQHF. DNA of the CDR3: TGTGCCAGCAGCGGACAGTGGGGCCAGCCCCAGCATTTT.

The gene calls are TRBV4-1 and TRBJ2-5, with a tentative D call TRBD2 (6 bases). CDR1 MGHRA and CDR2 YSYEKL come from the germline V gene. V was clipped by 0 bases and J by 0 bases, with 14 bases between them. The length of the CDR3 is 17 residues. The CDR3 reads CASSQDPRDPYQETQYF. In DNA, the CDR3 is TGCGCCAGCAGCCAAGACCCGCGGGACCCCTACCAAGAGACCCAGTACTTC.

The genes are TRBV14 and TRBJ1-3, with D perhaps TRBD1 (5 bases). Deletions cut 5 bases from V and 0 bases from J, with 11 bases between. Germline assignment: CDR1 SGHDN and CDR2 FVKESK. The CDR3 sequence is 15 residues long. In nucleotides, the CDR3 is TGTGCCAGCAGCTCAGACAGAAGCTCTGGAAACACCATATATTTT. Translated, it gives CASSSDRSSGNTIYF.

The rearrangement uses TRBV7-9 and TRBJ2-1, with TRBD2 as a possible D gene (5 bases). This CDR3 has 15 residues. CDR1 and CDR2 from the germline V gene are SEHNR and FQNEAQ (reference sequence). Trimming took off 0 bases at V and 4 bases at J, with 10 bases between the two ends. CDR3 DNA sequence: TGTGCCAGCAGCTTAGCGGGAGTAAAATACAATGAGCAGTTCTTC. This codes for CASSLAGVKYNEQFF. The full variable domain, in which reference TRBV7-9 and TRBJ2-1 provide the parts outside the CDR3, is DTGVSQNPRHKITKRGQNVTFRCDPISEHNRLYWYRQTLGQGPEFLTYFQNEAQLEKSRLLSDRFSAERPKGSFSTLEIQRTEQGDSAMYLCASSLAGVKYNEQFFGPGTRLTVL.

In its sample, this clone was seen once. This sequence joins TRBV27 and TRBJ2-7; D remains ambiguous. This CDR3 has 13 residues. Trimming removed 0 bases at V and 2 bases at J, with 5 bases between. CDR1 and CDR2 (germline): MNHEY, SMNVEV (reference sequence). The CDR3 nucleotides read TGTGCCAGCAGTTTATCAGTACCCTACGAGCAGTACTTC. It is translated as CASSLSVPYEQYF.

V and J are TRBV5-8 and TRBJ2-1, with 7 bases lining up with TRBD2. There are 15 residues in the CDR3. Germline lookup yields CDR1 SGHTS and CDR2 YDEGEE. J lost 2 bases, V lost 0 bases, and 2 bases had no gene match. CDR3 loop: CASSLVAGAYNEQFF. The CDR3 nucleotides read TGTGCCAGCAGCTTGGTGGCGGGAGCCTACAATGAGCAGTTCTTC.

The chain uses TRBV7-3 and TRBJ2-2; 9 bases line up with TRBD2. CDR1 and CDR2 from the germline V gene are SGHTA and FQGTGA. This CDR3 comprises 15 residues. V trimming: 6 bases; J trimming: 2 bases; junction bases outside the gene matches: 4. The CDR3 protein is CASRPTSGNTGELFF. In DNA, the CDR3 is TGTGCCAGCAGACCGACTAGCGGAAACACCGGGGAGCTGTTTTTT.

Here the CDR3 DNA reads TGTGCCAGCAGCTTGGTAGCAGGGGATGATGGCTACACCTTC. It codes for CASSLVAGDDGYTF. V gene TRBV5-6 combines with J gene TRBJ1-2, with D possibly matching TRBD1 (6 bases). The CDR3 has 14 amino acids. Germline CDR1 reads SGHDT; CDR2 reads YYEEEE. The V gene lost 0 bases and the J gene lost 6 bases, with 12 bases spanning the gap.